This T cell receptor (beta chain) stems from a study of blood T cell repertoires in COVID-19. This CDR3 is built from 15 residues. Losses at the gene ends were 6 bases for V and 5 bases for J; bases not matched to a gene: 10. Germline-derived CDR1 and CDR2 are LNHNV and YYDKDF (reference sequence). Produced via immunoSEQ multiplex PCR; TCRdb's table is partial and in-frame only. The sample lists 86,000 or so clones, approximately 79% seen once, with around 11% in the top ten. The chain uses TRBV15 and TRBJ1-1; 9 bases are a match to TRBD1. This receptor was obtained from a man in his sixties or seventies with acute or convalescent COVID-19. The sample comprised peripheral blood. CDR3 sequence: CATSSTGTGFTEAFF. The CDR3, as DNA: TGTGCCACCAGTTCCACCGGGACAGGGTTTACTGAAGCTTTCTTT.